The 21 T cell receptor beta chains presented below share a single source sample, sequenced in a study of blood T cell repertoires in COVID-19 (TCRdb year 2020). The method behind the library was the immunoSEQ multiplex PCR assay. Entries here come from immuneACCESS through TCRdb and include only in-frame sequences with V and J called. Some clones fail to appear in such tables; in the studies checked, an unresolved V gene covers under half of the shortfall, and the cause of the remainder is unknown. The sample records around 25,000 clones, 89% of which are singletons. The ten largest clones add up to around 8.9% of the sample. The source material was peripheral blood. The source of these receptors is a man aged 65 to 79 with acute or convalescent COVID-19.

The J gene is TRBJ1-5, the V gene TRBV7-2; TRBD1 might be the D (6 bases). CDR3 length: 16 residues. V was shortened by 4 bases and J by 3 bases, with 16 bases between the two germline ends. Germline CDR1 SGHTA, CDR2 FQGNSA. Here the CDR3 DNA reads TGTGCCAGCAGCTCGGTGGGGGGGGCAATCAATCAGCCCCAGCATTTT. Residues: CASSSVGGAINQPQHF. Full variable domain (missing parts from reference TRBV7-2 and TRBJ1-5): GAGVSQSPSNKVTEKGKDVELRCDPISGHTALYWYRQSLGQGLEFLIYFQGNSAPDKSGLPSDRFSAERTGGSVSTLTIQRTQQEDSAVYLCASSSVGGAINQPQHFGDGTRLSIL.

CDR3 region: CASSLGQSSGANVLTF. The CDR3 bases are TGCGCCAGCAGCTTGGGACAGAGCTCTGGGGCCAACGTCCTGACTTTC. The rearrangement links TRBV5-1 to TRBJ2-6, with D perhaps TRBD1 (5 bases). The V gene lost 0 bases and the J gene lost 0 bases, with 7 bases spanning the gap. The CDR3 runs 16 residues. Per the germline V gene, CDR1 is SGHRS and CDR2 is YFSETQ.

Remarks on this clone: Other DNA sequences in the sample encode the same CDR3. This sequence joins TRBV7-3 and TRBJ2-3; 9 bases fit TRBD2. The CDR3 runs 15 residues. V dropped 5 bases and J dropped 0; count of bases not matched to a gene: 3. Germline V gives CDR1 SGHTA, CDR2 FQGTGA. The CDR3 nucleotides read TGTGCCAGCAGCCAAGCGGGAGGAAGCACAGATACGCAGTATTTT. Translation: CASSQAGGSTDTQYF. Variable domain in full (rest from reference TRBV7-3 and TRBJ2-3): GAGVSQTPSNKVTEKGKYVELRCDPISGHTALYWYRQSLGQGPEFLIYFQGTGAADDSGLPNDRFFAVRPEGSVSTLKIQRTERGDSAVYLCASSQAGGSTDTQYFGPGTRLTVL.

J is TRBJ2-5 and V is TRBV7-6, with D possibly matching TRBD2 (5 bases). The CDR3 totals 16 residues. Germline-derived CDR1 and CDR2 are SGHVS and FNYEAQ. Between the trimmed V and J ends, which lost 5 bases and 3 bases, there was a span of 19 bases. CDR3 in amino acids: CASSPPRWTGKETQYF. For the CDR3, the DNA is TGTGCCAGCAGCCCCCCGAGGTGGACTGGGAAAGAGACCCAGTACTTC.

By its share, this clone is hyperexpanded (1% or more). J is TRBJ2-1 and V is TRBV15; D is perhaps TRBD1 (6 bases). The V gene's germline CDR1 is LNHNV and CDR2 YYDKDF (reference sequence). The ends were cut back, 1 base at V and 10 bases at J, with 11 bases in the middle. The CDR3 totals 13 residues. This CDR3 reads CATSRVAGEEQFF. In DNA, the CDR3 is TGTGCCACCAGCAGAGTGGCAGGGGAGGAGCAGTTCTTC.

The CDR3 loop is CASSVTGDYGYTF. CDR3 bases: TGTGCCAGCAGCGTGACAGGGGACTATGGCTACACCTTC. The chain employs TRBV5-4 and TRBJ1-2; 8 bases are a match to TRBD1. The V gene's germline CDR1 is SGHNT and CDR2 YYREEE (reference sequence). The CDR3 is made up of 13 amino acids. The J segment lost 3 bases and the V segment lost 4 bases, leaving 2 bases of the junction unmatched.

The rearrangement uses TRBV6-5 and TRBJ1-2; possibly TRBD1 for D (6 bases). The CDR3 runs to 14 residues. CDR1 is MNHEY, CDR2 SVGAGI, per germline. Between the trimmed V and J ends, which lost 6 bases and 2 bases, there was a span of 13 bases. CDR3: CASSRGDANYGYTF. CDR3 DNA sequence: TGTGCCAGCAGCAGGGGCGACGCGAACTATGGCTACACCTTC.

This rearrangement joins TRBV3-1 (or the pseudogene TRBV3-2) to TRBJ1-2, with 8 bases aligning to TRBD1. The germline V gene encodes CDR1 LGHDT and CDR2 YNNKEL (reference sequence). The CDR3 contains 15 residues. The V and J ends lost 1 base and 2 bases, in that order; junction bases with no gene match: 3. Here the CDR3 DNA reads TGTGCCAGCAGCCAAGCGGACAGGGTGAACTATGGCTACACCTTC. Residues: CASSQADRVNYGYTF.

The CDR3 sequence is CASSAGYPRDEQFF. In nucleotides, the CDR3 is TGTGCCAGTAGCGCGGGATATCCTAGGGATGAGCAGTTCTTC. The chain couples TRBV19 to TRBJ2-1, with D perhaps matching TRBD2 (6 bases). Germline loops: CDR1 LNHDA, CDR2 SQIVND (reference sequence). Trimming removed 6 bases from V and 8 bases from J, with 17 bases in between. The CDR3 has 14 residues.

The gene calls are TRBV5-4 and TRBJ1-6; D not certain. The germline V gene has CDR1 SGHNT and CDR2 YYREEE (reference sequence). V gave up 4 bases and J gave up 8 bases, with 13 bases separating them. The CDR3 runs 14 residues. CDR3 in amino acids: CASSPLESDSPLHF. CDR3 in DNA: TGTGCCAGCAGCCCCCTGGAGTCGGATTCACCCCTCCACTTT. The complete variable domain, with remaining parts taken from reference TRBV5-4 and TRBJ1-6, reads ETGVTQSPTHLIKTRGQQVTLRCSSQSGHNTVSWYQQALGQGPQFIFQYYREEENGRGNFPPRFSGLQFPNYSSELNVNALELDDSALYLCASSPLESDSPLHFGNGTRLTVT.

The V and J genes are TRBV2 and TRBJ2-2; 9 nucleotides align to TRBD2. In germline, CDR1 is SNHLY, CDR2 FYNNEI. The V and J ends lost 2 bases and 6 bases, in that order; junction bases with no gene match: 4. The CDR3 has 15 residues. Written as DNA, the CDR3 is TGTGCCAGCAGTGAAAGTGCGGGGGGGCCCGGGGAGCTGTTTTTT. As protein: CASSESAGGPGELFF.

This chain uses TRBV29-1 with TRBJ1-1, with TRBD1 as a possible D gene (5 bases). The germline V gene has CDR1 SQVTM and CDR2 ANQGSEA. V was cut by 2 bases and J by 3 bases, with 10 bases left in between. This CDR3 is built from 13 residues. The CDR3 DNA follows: TGCAGCGTTGAAAGGGGTTGGGACACTGAAGCTTTCTTT. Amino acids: CSVERGWDTEAFF.

The CDR3 loop reads CASSLYGTGANVLTF. In DNA, the CDR3 is TGTGCCAGCAGTTTATACGGGACTGGGGCCAACGTCCTGACTTTC. The rearrangement joins TRBV28 to TRBJ2-6; perhaps TRBD2 as D (5 bases). Germline V gene lookup returns CDR1 MDHEN and CDR2 SYDVKM. The V end was cut by 1 base, the J end by 2 bases, with 6 bases between. This CDR3 comprises 15 residues.

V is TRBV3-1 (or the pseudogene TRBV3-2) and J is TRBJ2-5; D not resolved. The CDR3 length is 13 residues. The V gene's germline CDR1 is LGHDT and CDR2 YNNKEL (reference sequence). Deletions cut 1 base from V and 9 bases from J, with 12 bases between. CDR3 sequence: CASSQVRRRAQYF. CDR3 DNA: TGTGCCAGCAGCCAAGTTAGGCGGAGAGCCCAGTACTTC.

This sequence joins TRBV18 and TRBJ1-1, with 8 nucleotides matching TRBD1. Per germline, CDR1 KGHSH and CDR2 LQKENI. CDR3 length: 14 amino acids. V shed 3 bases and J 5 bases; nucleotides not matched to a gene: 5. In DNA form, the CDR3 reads TGTGCCAGCTCACCCCGACAGGGGTGGACTGAAGCTTTCTTT. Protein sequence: CASSPRQGWTEAFF. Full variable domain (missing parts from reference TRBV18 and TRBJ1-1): NAGVMQNPRHLVRRRGQEARLRCSPMKGHSHVYWYRQLPEEGLKFMVYLQKENIIDESGMPKERFSAEFPKEGPSILRIQQVVRGDSAAYFCASSPRQGWTEAFFGQGTRLTVV.

CDR3 in amino acids: CARDRVGTEAFF. For the CDR3, the DNA is TGTGCCAGAGACAGGGTCGGCACTGAAGCTTTCTTT. This rearrangement joins TRBV30 to TRBJ1-1; TRBD1 agrees at 7 bases. The CDR3 runs 12 residues. With 8 bases clipped from V and 4 bases from J, the junction kept 7 bases outside the gene matches. Germline-derived CDR1 and CDR2 are GTSNPN and SVGIG (reference sequence).

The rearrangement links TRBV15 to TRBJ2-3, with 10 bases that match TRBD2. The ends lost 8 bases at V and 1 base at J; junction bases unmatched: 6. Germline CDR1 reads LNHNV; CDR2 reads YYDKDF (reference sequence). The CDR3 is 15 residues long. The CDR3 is CATEREGRGTDTQYF. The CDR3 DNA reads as TGTGCCACCGAGCGGGAGGGCCGGGGCACAGATACGCAGTATTTT.

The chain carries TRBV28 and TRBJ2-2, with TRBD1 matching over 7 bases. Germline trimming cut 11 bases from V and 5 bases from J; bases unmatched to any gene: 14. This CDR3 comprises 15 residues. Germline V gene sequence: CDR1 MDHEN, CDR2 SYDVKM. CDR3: CAAPPRDSETGELFF. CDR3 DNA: TGTGCCGCCCCCCCCCGGGACAGTGAAACCGGGGAGCTGTTTTTT.

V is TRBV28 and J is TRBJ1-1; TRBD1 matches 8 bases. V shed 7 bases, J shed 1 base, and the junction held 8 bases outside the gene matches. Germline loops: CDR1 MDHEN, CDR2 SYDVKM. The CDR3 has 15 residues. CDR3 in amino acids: CASTHSGTGNTEAFF. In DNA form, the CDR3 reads TGTGCCAGCACTCATTCCGGGACAGGGAACACTGAAGCTTTCTTT.

The CDR3 coding sequence is TGTGCCAGTAGTATATTTACTAGCGGGGGATCTTACAATGAGCAGTTCTTC. Amino acids: CASSIFTSGGSYNEQFF. The chain joins TRBV19 to TRBJ2-1; 11 bases fit TRBD2. The V and J ends lost 2 bases and 4 bases, in that order; junction bases with no gene match: 7. CDR3 length: 17 amino acids. CDR1 and CDR2 (germline): LNHDA, SQIVND (reference sequence).

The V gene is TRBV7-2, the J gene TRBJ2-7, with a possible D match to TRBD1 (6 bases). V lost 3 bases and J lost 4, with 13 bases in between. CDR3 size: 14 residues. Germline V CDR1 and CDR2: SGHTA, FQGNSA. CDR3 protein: CASSLPGVNYEQYF. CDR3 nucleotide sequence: TGTGCCAGCAGCTTGCCAGGGGTTAATTACGAGCAGTACTTC. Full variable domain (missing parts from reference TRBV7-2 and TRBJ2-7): GAGVSQSPSNKVTEKGKDVELRCDPISGHTALYWYRQSLGQGLEFLIYFQGNSAPDKSGLPSDRFSAERTGGSVSTLTIQRTQQEDSAVYLCASSLPGVNYEQYFGPGTRLTVT.